The entry below gives a single TCR beta chain sequence along with its context. What it binds is unknown. This sample was included in a study of cytomegalovirus exposure and HLA in healthy donors. Germline CDR1 is SGHNT and CDR2 is YYREEE (reference sequence). V shed 4 bases, J shed 0 bases, and the junction held 3 bases outside the gene matches. CDR3 length: 14 amino acids. Use of 60 Vbeta and 13 Jbeta primers characterized the PCR. Measured with immunoSEQ multiplex PCR; TCRdb has only the in-frame clones, and not every one. The sample has around 150,000 clones; approximately 83% are singletons. Overall study findings and caveats: The study recorded 150 to 200 TCR beta chains that were cytomegalovirus-associated.

The source of this sequence is a man in his forties in good health and CMV-seropositive. Sequences were obtained from PBMCs. This chain connects TRBV5-4 to TRBJ2-7, with TRBD2 identical over 8 bases. CDR3 bases: TGTGCCAGCAGCCGGGGGGGGAACTCCTACGAGCAGTACTTC. Protein product: CASSRGGNSYEQYF.